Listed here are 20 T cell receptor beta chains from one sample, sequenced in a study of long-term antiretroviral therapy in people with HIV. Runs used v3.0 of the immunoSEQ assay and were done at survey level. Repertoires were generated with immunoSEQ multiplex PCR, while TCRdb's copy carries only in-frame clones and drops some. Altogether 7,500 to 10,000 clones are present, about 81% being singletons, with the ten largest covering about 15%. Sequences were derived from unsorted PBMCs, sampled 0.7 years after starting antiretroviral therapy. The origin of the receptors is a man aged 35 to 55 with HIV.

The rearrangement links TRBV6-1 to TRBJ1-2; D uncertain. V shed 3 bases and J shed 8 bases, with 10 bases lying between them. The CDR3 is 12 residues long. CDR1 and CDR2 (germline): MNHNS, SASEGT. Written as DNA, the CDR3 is TGTGCCAGCAGTGATAATGGGGTCGGCTACACCTTC. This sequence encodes CASSDNGVGYTF.

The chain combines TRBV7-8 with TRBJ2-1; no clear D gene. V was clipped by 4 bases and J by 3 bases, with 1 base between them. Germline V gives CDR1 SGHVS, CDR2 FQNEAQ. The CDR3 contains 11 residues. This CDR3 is CASSYYNEQFF. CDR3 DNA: TGTGCCAGCAGCTACTACAATGAGCAGTTCTTC.

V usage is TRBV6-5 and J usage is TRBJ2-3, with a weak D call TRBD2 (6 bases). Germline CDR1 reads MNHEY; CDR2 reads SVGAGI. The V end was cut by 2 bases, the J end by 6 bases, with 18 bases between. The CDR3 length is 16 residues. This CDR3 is CASSYKAGYLGDTQYF. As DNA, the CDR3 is TGTGCCAGCAGTTACAAGGCGGGATACCTGGGGGATACGCAGTATTTT.

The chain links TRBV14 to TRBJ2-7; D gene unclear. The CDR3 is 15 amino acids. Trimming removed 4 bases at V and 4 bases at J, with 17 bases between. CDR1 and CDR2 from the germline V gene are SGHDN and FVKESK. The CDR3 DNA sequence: TGTGCCAGCAGCCCAGTACACCTAATATCTTACGAGCAGTACTTC. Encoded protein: CASSPVHLISYEQYF.

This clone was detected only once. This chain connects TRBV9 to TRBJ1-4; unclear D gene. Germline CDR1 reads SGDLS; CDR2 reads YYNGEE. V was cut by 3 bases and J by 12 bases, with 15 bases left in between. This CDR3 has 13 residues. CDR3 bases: TGTGCCAGCAGCGCTGGGTCGCGGGAAGAACTGTTTTTT. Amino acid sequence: CASSAGSREELFF.

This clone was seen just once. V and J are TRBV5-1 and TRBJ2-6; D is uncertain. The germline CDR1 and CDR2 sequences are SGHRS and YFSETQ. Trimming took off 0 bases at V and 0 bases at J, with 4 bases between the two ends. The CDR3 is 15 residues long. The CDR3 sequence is CASSLESSGANVLTF. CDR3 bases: TGCGCCAGCAGCTTGGAGAGCTCTGGGGCCAACGTCCTGACTTTC. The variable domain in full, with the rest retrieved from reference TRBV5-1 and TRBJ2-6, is KAGVTQTPRYLIKTRGQQVTLSCSPISGHRSVSWYQQTPGQGLQFLFEYFSETQRNKGNFPGRFSGRQFSNSRSEMNVSTLELGDSALYLCASSLESSGANVLTFGAGSRLTVL.

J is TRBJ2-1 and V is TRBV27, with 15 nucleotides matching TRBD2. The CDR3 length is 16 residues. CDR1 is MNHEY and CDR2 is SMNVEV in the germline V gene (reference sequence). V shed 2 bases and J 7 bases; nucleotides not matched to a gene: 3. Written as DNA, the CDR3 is TGTGCCAGCAGTTTAAGGACTAGCGGGAGGGGGAATGAGCAGTTCTTC. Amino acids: CASSLRTSGRGNEQFF.

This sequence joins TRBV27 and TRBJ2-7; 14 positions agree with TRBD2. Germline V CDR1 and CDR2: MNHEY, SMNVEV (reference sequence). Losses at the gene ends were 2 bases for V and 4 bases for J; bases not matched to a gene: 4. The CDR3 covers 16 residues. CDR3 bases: TGTGCCAGCAGTTTAGTAGGGACTAGCGGGAGTTACGAGCAGTACTTC. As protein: CASSLVGTSGSYEQYF.

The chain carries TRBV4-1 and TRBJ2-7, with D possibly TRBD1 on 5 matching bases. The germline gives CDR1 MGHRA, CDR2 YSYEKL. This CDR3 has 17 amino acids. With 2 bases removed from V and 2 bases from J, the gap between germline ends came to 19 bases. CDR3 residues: CASSQNIGVVSPYEQYF. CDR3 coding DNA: TGCGCCAGCAGCCAAAATATAGGGGTAGTATCTCCCTACGAGCAGTACTTC.

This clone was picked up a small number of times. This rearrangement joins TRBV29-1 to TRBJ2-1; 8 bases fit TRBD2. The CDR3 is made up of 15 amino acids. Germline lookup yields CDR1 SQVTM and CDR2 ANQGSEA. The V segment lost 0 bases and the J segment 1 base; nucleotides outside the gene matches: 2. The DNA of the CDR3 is TGCAGCGTTGAAGACGGGGGGGATTCCTACAATGAGCAGTTCTTC. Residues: CSVEDGGDSYNEQFF.

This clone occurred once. CDR3 amino acids: CASSIGQGSKNIQYF. DNA of the CDR3: TGTGCCAGTAGTATCGGACAGGGGAGCAAAAACATTCAGTACTTC. The chain uses TRBV19 and TRBJ2-4, with 9 bases identical to TRBD1. The length of the CDR3 is 15 residues. V was clipped by 3 bases and J by 3 bases; unmatched bases: 3. Germline CDR1 and CDR2: LNHDA and SQIVND (reference sequence). Full variable domain (rest looked up from reference TRBV19 and TRBJ2-4): DGGITQSPKYLFRKEGQNVTLSCEQNLNHDAMYWYRQDPGQGLRLIYYSQIVNDFQKGDIAEGYSVSREKKESFPLTVTSAQKNPTAFYLCASSIGQGSKNIQYFGAGTRLSVL.

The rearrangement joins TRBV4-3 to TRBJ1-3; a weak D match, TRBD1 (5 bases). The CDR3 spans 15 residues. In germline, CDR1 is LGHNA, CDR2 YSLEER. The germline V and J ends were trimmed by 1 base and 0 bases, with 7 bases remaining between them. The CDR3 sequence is CASSQVDSSGNTIYF. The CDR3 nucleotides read TGCGCCAGCAGCCAAGTCGACAGCTCTGGAAACACCATATATTTT.

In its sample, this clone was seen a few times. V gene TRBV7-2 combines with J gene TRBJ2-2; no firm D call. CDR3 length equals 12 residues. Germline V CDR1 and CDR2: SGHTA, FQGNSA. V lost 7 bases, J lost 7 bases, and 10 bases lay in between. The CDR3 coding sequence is TGTGCCAGCATGCTCATGCGCGGGGAGCTGTTTTTT. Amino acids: CASMLMRGELFF.

The CDR3, as DNA: TGTGCCAGCTCACCACAGGACAGGAGCTCCTACAATGAGCAGTTCTTC. Encoded protein: CASSPQDRSSYNEQFF. The chain combines TRBV18 with TRBJ2-1; 7 bases line up with TRBD1. The CDR3 loop spans 16 amino acids. Per germline, CDR1 KGHSH and CDR2 LQKENI. V dropped 1 base and J dropped 0; count of bases not matched to a gene: 3.

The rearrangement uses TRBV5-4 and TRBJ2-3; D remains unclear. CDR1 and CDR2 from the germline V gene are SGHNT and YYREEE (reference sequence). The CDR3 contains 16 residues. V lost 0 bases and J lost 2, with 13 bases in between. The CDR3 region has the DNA TGTGCCAGCAGCTTGGCCCAAAACCTGAACACAGATACGCAGTATTTT. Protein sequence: CASSLAQNLNTDTQYF.

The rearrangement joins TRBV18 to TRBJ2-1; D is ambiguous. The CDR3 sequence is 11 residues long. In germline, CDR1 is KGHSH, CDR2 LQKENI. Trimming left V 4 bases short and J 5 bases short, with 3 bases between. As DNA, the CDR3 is TGTGCCAGCTCACAGGACAATGAGCAGTTCTTC. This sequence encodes CASSQDNEQFF.

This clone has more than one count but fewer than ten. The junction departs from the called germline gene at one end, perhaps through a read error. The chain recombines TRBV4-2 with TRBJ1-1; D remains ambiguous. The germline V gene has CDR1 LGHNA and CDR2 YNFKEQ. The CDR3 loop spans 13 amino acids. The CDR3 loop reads CASSQDQHPEAFF. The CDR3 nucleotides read TGTGCCAGCAGCCAAGATCAGCATCCTGAGGCTTTCTTT.

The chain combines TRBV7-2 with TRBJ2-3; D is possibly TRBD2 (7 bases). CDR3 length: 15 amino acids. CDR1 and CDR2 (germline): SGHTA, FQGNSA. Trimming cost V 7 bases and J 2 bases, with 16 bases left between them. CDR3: CASTLGGPNTDTQYF. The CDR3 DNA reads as TGTGCCAGCACCCTGGGGGGGCCGAACACAGATACGCAGTATTTT.

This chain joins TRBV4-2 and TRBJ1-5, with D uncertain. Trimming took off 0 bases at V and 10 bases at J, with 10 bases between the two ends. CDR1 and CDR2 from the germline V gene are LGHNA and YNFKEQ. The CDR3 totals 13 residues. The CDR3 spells CASSQDKGQPQHF. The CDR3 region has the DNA TGTGCCAGCAGCCAAGATAAGGGTCAACCCCAGCATTTT.

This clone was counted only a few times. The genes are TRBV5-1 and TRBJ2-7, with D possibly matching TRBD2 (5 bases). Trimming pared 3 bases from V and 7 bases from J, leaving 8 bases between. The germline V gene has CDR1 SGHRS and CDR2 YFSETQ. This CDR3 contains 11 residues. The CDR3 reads CASSYGLEQYF. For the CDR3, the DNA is TGCGCCAGCAGCTACGGACTTGAGCAGTACTTC.